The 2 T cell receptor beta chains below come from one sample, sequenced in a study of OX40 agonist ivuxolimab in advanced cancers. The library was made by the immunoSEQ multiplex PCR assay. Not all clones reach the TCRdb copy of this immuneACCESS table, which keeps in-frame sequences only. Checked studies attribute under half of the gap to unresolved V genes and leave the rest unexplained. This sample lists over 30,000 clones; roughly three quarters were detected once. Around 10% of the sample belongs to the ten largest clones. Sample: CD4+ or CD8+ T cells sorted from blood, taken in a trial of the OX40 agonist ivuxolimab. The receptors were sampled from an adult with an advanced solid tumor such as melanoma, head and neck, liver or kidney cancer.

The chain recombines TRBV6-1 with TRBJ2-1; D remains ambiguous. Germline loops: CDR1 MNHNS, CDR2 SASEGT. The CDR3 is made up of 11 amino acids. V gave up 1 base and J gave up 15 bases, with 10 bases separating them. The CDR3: CASSEVDRGFF. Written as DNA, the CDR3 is TGTGCCAGCAGTGAAGTTGACCGAGGGTTCTTC.

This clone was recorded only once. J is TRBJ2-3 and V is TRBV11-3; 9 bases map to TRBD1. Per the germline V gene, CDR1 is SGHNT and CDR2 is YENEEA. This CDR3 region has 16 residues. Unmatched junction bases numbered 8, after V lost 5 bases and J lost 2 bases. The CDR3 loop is CASSPGQGWDTDTQYF. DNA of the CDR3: TGTGCCAGCAGCCCGGGACAGGGCTGGGACACAGATACGCAGTATTTT.